Listed below are T cell receptor beta chains from one sample, sequenced in a study of T cell responses to AZD1222 COVID-19 vaccine. Method: immunoSEQ multiplex PCR; TCRdb's copy keeps in-frame clones and lacks some. The sample shows about 190,000 clones, roughly 92% of them seen only once. The sequences come from peripheral blood, collected 28 days after the second dose of the MenACWY control vaccine. The receptors originated from an adult who received the MenACWY meningococcal vaccine as a control. CDR3s include the opening cysteine and the closing phenylalanine or tryptophan. A D gene is named only where the DNA matches it firmly. Only some rows state a clone size, as once, few, many or a class for expanded clones.

NA	TRBJ2-6	once	TRBV6-1	CASKPATSGANVLTF	TGTGCCAGCAAGCCAGCTACCTCTGGGGCCAACGTCCTGACTTTC
NA	TRBJ2-3	NA	TRBV30	CAWVFGASTDTQYF	TGTGCCTGGGTATTCGGGGCTAGCACAGATACGCAGTATTTT
NA	TRBJ1-2	NA	TRBV30	CAWSSPGYTF	TGTGCCTGGAGTAGCCCGGGCTACACCTTC
NA	TRBJ1-2	NA	TRBV3-1/TRBV3-2	CASSQTTGMGGYTF	TGTGCCAGCAGCCAGACCACAGGGATGGGCGGCTACACCTTC
NA	TRBJ1-1	NA	TRBV3-1/TRBV3-2	CASSQDRRRTGAFF	TGTGCCAGCAGCCAAGATAGGCGGCGAACGGGAGCTTTCTTT
TRBD1	TRBJ1-2	NA	TRBV28	CASSLTGGGRLNYGYTF	TGTGCCAGCAGTTTGACAGGGGGCGGGAGACTTAACTATGGCTACACCTTC
NA	TRBJ1-5	once	TRBV10-3	CAISESTANQPQHF	TGTGCCATCAGTGAGTCGACAGCAAATCAGCCCCAGCATTTT
TRBD2	TRBJ2-1	NA	TRBV5-1	CASSDPSGSGDEQFF	TGCGCCAGCAGTGACCCTAGCGGGAGCGGAGATGAGCAGTTCTTC
NA	TRBJ1-1	NA	TRBV7-8	CASSLDRTEAFF	TGTGCCAGCAGCTTAGATAGGACTGAAGCTTTCTTT
TRBD1	TRBJ2-5	once	TRBV19	CASRDRGLTQYF	TGTGCCAGTAGGGACAGGGGGCTGACCCAGTACTTC
NA	TRBJ1-4	NA	TRBV7-9	CASSLAGGGEKLFF	TGTGCCAGCAGCTTAGCAGGCGGTGGAGAAAAACTGTTTTTT
TRBD1	TRBJ1-2	NA	TRBV11-2	CASSLGQGAYYGYTF	TGTGCCAGCAGCTTAGGGCAGGGGGCTTACTATGGCTACACCTTC
NA	TRBJ2-2	NA	TRBV11-2	CASSLGGGAGELFF	TGTGCCAGCAGCTTAGGTGGGGGAGCGGGGGAGCTGTTTTTT
NA	TRBJ1-2	NA	TRBV6-2/TRBV6-3	CASSYSASNYGYTF	TGTGCCAGCAGTTATTCGGCCTCTAACTATGGCTACACCTTC
NA	TRBJ1-2	NA	TRBV3-1/TRBV3-2	CASSQDLGQGGYTF	TGTGCCAGCAGCCAAGATTTGGGGCAGGGTGGCTACACCTTC
TRBD2	TRBJ2-7	NA	TRBV11-3	CASSLTLSGSSEQYF	TGTGCCAGCAGCCTCACATTGAGCGGGAGTAGCGAGCAGTACTTC
NA	TRBJ2-3	NA	TRBV10-3	CAISEGARDTQYF	TGTGCCATCAGTGAGGGGGCGCGAGATACGCAGTATTTT
TRBD1	TRBJ1-1	NA	TRBV11-2	CASSFFTGVPEAFF	TGTGCCAGCAGCTTTTTTACAGGGGTCCCTGAAGCTTTCTTT
NA	TRBJ1-5	NA	TRBV19	CASSPGAGEINQPQHF	TGTGCCAGTAGCCCCGGAGCCGGGGAGATCAATCAGCCCCAGCATTTT
NA	TRBJ1-4	NA	TRBV3-1/TRBV3-2	CASSQGVDEKLFF	TGTGCCAGCAGCCAAGGAGTCGATGAAAAACTGTTTTTT
NA	TRBJ2-7	NA	TRBV20-1	CSAIPGYEQYF	TGCAGTGCTATCCCGGGGTACGAGCAGTACTTC
NA	TRBJ1-1	NA	TRBV6-6	CASTTDPSFF	TGTGCCAGCACTACGGACCCGTCCTTCTTT
NA	TRBJ1-3	NA	TRBV6-1	CASSGEQNKLQRSGNTIYF	TGTGCCAGCAGTGGAGAACAGAATAAATTACAACGCTCTGGAAACACCATATATTTT
TRBD1	TRBJ2-2	once	TRBV18	CASSEQGYTGELFF	TGTGCCAGCTCAGAACAGGGGTACACCGGGGAGCTGTTTTTT
TRBD2	TRBJ2-3	NA	TRBV24-1	CATSDPVLAGVADTQYF	TGTGCCACCAGTGACCCCGTACTAGCGGGAGTAGCAGATACGCAGTATTTT
NA	TRBJ1-2	once	TRBV28	CASSLRDGGVQGYTF	TGTGCCAGCAGTCTCCGGGACGGAGGGGTCCAGGGCTACACCTTC
NA	TRBJ1-1	NA	TRBV11-3	CASSRPPGTEAFF	TGTGCCAGCAGCCGTCCCCCCGGCACTGAAGCTTTCTTT
NA	TRBJ1-6	NA	TRBV5-1	CASSLAGANSPLHF	TGCGCCAGCAGCTTGGCAGGGGCTAATTCACCCCTCCACTTT
NA	TRBJ1-2	NA	TRBV18	CASSPGQVKNYGYTF	TGTGCCAGCTCACCAGGGCAGGTCAAGAACTATGGCTACACCTTC
NA	TRBJ1-1	NA	TRBV3-1/TRBV3-2	CASMSRMNTEAFF	TGTGCCAGCATGTCACGGATGAACACTGAAGCTTTCTTT
NA	TRBJ1-3	once	TRBV19	CASSNQVVSGNTIYF	TGTGCCAGTAGTAATCAGGTTGTCTCTGGAAACACCATATATTTT
NA	TRBJ1-2	NA	TRBV9	CASSGWPEGNYGYTF	TGTGCCAGCAGTGGATGGCCGGAGGGTAACTATGGCTACACCTTC
NA	TRBJ1-3	NA	TRBV4-3	CASSQADIYGGNTIYF	TGCGCCAGCAGCCAAGCGGACATTTACGGTGGAAACACCATATATTTT
TRBD1	TRBJ1-3	NA	TRBV5-5	CASSLGRAGQGSGNTIYF	TGTGCCAGCAGCTTAGGGAGGGCCGGACAGGGAAGCGGAAACACCATATATTTT
NA	TRBJ2-5	NA	TRBV7-2	CASSLGGRETQYF	TGTGCCAGCAGCTTAGGGGGGCGAGAGACCCAGTACTTC
NA	TRBJ2-2	NA	TRBV5-4	CASSLDPDPNTGELFF	TGTGCCAGCAGCTTGGATCCGGATCCGAACACCGGGGAGCTGTTTTTT
TRBD1	TRBJ1-2	NA	TRBV29-1	CSVGSSGTANYGYTF	TGCAGCGTTGGATCCTCCGGGACAGCTAACTATGGCTACACCTTC